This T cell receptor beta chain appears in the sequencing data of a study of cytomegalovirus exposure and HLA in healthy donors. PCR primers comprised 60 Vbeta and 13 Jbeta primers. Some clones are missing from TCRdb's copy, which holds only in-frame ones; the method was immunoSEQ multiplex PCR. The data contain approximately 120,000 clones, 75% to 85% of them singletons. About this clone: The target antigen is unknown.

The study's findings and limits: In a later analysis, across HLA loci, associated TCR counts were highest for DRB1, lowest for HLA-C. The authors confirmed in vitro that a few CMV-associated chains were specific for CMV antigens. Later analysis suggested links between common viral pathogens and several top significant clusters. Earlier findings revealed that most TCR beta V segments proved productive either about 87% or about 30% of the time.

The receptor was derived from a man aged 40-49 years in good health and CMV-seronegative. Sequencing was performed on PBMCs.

The CDR3 spells CASSLGFGGTTRGPQHF. In DNA form, the CDR3 reads TGTGCCAGCAGTTTGGGATTTGGAGGGACCACCCGCGGGCCCCAGCATTTT. V and J are TRBV27 and TRBJ1-5; TRBD1 is a possible D gene (5 bases). Trimming left V 3 bases short and J 9 bases short, with 24 bases between. The CDR3 spans 17 residues. In germline, CDR1 is MNHEY, CDR2 SMNVEV (reference sequence).